The T cell receptor (beta chain) under discussion was sequenced for a study of blood T cell repertoires in COVID-19. Study as a whole: Collection of acute and convalescent COVID-19 samples took place in the United States, Italy and Spain.

Methods used by the authors: By means of reference gene primer amplification, nucleated cell counts were estimated. Clones were read by immunoSEQ multiplex PCR, and TCRdb kept only the in-frame ones, dropping some. D and trimming were read from the DNA, whereas the V and J calls and clone size are those reported in that table. Among 250,000 or so clones listed, nearly 90% were seen once. Germline V CDR1 and CDR2: SGDLS, YYNGEE. Between the trimmed V and J ends, which lost 3 bases and 9 bases, there was a span of 13 bases. This CDR3 has 14 amino acids. V is TRBV9 and J is TRBJ1-6, with a possible D match to TRBD1 (5 bases). The TCR was taken from a woman aged 55-70 years with COVID-19, enrolled during active disease. The specimen sequenced was peripheral blood. CDR3 amino acids: CASSAGTSGSPLHF. CDR3 sequence (DNA): TGTGCCAGCAGCGCCGGGACTTCAGGTTCACCCCTCCACTTT.